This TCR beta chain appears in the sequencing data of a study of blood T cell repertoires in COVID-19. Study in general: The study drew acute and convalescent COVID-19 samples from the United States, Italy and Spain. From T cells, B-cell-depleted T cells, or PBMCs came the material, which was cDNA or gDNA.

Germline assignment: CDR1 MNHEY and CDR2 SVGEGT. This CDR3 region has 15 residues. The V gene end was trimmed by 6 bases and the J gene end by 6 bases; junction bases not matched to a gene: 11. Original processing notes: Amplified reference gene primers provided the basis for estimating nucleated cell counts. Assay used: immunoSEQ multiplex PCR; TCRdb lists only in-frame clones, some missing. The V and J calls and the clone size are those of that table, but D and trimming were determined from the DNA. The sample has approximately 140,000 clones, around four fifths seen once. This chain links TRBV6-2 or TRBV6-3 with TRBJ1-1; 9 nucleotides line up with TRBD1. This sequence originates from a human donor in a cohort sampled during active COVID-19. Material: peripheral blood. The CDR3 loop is CASSPIRDRVPEAFF. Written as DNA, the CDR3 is TGTGCCAGCAGCCCGATCCGGGACAGGGTGCCTGAAGCTTTCTTT.